Many counts were recorded for the clone carrying this TCR beta chain. V lost 10 bases and J lost 4; bases outside the gene matches: 7. The germline gives CDR1 SGHAT, CDR2 FQDESV (reference sequence). The CDR3 consists of 13 residues. RNA transcripts provided the template for amplifying TCR beta CDR3 regions. HTBI primers served in a first-round RT-PCR, which a second-round multiplex PCR followed. From the multiplex PCR reads, TCRdb called clonotypes with MiXCR, one entry per CDR3 protein. The sample holds almost 750,000 distinct CDR3 sequences; about 44% are singletons and the top ten take roughly 46%. The data were obtained in a study of Graves' ophthalmopathy and Graves' hyperthyroidism. Those donors who had ophthalmopathy presented with moderate-to-severe activity, a CAS of ≥3, a NOSPECS of ≥4 and a duration under 3 months.

Specimen: peripheral blood. This TCR was recovered from an adult man with Graves' ophthalmopathy. V usage is TRBV11-1 and J usage is TRBJ2-5, with TRBD2 matching 9 bases. The CDR3 spells CATTSGLLETQYF. The CDR3 DNA reads TGTGCCACCACTAGCGGGTTGCTAGAGACCCAGTACTTC.